This T cell receptor beta chain appears in the sequencing data of a study of T cell responses to AZD1222 COVID-19 vaccine (dated by TCRdb to the early 2020s). The study in broad terms: TCR sequencing covered more than 230 trial participants: 200 to 210 given two doses of AZD1222 and about 26 given two doses of MenACWY control vaccine. Trial participants were enrolled by age into 18-55, 56-69 and 70-plus year subgroups, with 148, 28 and 57 TCR-sequenced participants respectively.

For this clone: Its antigen target is currently unknown. No per-base quality is available; no much larger clone lies one base away.

General conclusions and limits of the study: Conclusions about previously exposed vaccinees are limited, since just five or six AZD1222 recipients were seropositive for SARS-CoV-2 at baseline. Epitopes outside the regions mutated in the B.1.351 and B.1.1.7 variants were reportedly recognized by nearly half of the unique spike-specific TCRs. The vaccine-associated CD4 TCRs covered the entire spike protein, and the dominant responses fell in regions 160-218 and 743-854. The 56-69-year group was small, and its depth increase did not reach significance, likely because of low power. A significant rise in spike-specific TCR breadth and depth was observed after two AZD1222 doses relative to day 0 and relative to MenACWY recipients. Most participants were white British and females outnumbered males, and the authors suggested that clonal diversity may have been underestimated. Because no day 14 peak-response samples were available, repertoires were characterized only after the peak T cell response.

The CDR3 regions of human TCRbeta chains were subjected to immunosequencing. Processing in the source paper ran as follows. Repertoire TCRs were checked for matches against a reference library of SARS-CoV-2-specific TCRs that had been generated using the MIRA antigen-specificity platform. Breadth was defined as the fraction of unique TCRs that were SARS-CoV-2-associated, and depth was defined as the fraction of total T cells that were SARS-CoV-2-associated. Using the MIRA data, each spike-specific TCR was assigned both to the spike region to which the TCR was reactive and to a CD4 or CD8 class. Log10-transformed breadth and depth values were compared by one-way ANOVA with Sidak's multiple comparisons tests. TCRdb holds this immuneACCESS table with in-frame rearrangements only. Some clones are missing; in checked studies, unresolved V genes explain under half, and the rest has no known cause. V and J calls and clone size are copied from that table; D and trimming were computed from the DNA. Here the sample has around 15,000 clones; 88% occur a single time. The ten biggest clones cover 2.5% to 3.5% of the sample.

Including cysteine and phenylalanine, the CDR3 has 13 amino acids. The only DNA kept is the CDR3, 39 bases in frame from the first base. Trimming costs V 2 bases and J 4 bases, and their ends lie 8 bases apart. For CDR1 and CDR2, the germline V gene lists SGHTA and FQGNSA. Sample time point, as interpreted from the label and publication: about 28 days (+/-7) after the second vaccine dose. AZD1222 recipients with second doses at about 4 weeks or about 12 weeks were pooled, because spike-specific TCR depth and breadth did not differ between schedules. Samples from vaccinated people were obtained from the UK trials COV001 and COV002, which included a single-blind randomized controlled phase 2/3 trial of AZD1222 (ChAdOx1 nCoV-19) in healthy adults. For TCRbeta chain sequencing, PBMC samples from trial participants were taken at day 0 and at day 28 after the second dose.

The starting material was peripheral blood, obtained 28 days after the second AZD1222 dose. The chain was built from TRBV7-2 and TRBJ1-2; there is no confident call for the D gene. This clonotype was obtained from an adult who received the AZD1222 COVID-19 vaccine. The CDR3 sequence is CASSLNGPYGYTF. The nucleotide sequence is TGTGCCAGCAGCTTAAACGGACCCTATGGCTACACCTTC. Outside the CDR3, residues come from the reference TRBV7-2 and TRBJ1-2 proteins, so the full variable domain is: GAGVSQSPSNKVTEKGKDVELRCDPISGHTALYWYRQSLGQGLEFLIYFQGNSAPDKSGLPSDRFSAERTGGSVSTLTIQRTQQEDSAVYLCASSLNGPYGYTFGSGTRLTVV.